This TCR beta chain was profiled in a study of CD8+CD57+ T cells in acquired aplastic anemia. CDR1 DFQATT and CDR2 SNEGSKA come from the germline V gene (reference sequence). The CDR3 runs to 13 residues. Deletions cut 1 base from V and 4 bases from J, with 11 bases between. Sequencing involved patients with CD8+CD57+ cell expansion previously shown by flow cytometry. Using genomic DNA as the template, TCR beta VDJ and CDR3 profiling was carried out. One entry per CDR3 protein, called by TCRdb with MiXCR from the reads. The sample has about 200,000 distinct CDR3 sequences; roughly two thirds are singletons.

Material: sorted CD4+, CD8+, or CD8+CD57+ T cells (not recorded which) from PBMCs. This chain joins TRBV20-1 and TRBJ2-7; TRBD2 might be the D (6 bases). The receptor was derived from a human donor with aplastic anemia. Here the CDR3 reads CSARGAGRYEQYF. CDR3 nucleotide sequence: TGCAGTGCTAGAGGAGCGGGCAGATACGAGCAGTACTTC.